This TCR beta chain originates from a study of blood T cell repertoires in COVID-19. Turning to the study itself: PBMCs, B-cell-depleted T cells, or T cells were the source of the cDNA or gDNA that made up the material.

Looked up from germline, CDR1 is SNHLY and CDR2 is FYNNEI. The CDR3 has 14 amino acids. J lost 7 bases, V lost 4 bases, and 7 bases had no gene match. Assay: immunoSEQ multiplex PCR; the TCRdb copy retains only in-frame clones and omits some. The sample holds more than 300,000 clones, 90% seen once. Sequencing was carried out using PBMCs or T cells enriched from blood (not recorded which). This TCR came from a woman in her 30s who had been exposed to COVID-19. The V and J genes are TRBV2 and TRBJ2-7, with TRBD1 identical over 10 bases. The CDR3 DNA follows: TGTGCCAGCAGTGCCGACAGGGGGCCTGGTGAGCAGTACTTC. Translating gives CASSADRGPGEQYF.